Following are 6 T cell receptor beta chains from one sample sequenced in a study of blood T cell repertoires in COVID-19. Sequenced by immunoSEQ multiplex PCR; TCRdb stores in-frame clones only, minus some. The data contain 180,000 or so clones, around 80% of them singletons. The sample comprised PBMCs or T cells enriched from blood (not recorded which). The receptors come from a man in his fifties who had recovered from COVID-19.

This clone was found a few times. The chain combines TRBV5-6 with TRBJ1-2; possible D gene TRBD1, 6 bases. CDR1 SGHDT and CDR2 YYEEEE come from the germline V gene. The CDR3 has 15 residues. Trimming shortened V by 3 bases and J by 8 bases, and 20 bases separated the two germline ends. CDR3 loop: CASSSPPPHRDGYTF. The DNA of the CDR3 is TGTGCCAGCAGCTCGCCACCCCCCCACAGGGACGGCTACACCTTC.

The rearrangement links TRBV9 to TRBJ1-1; TRBD1 agrees at 9 bases. CDR3 length: 13 amino acids. CDR1 is SGDLS and CDR2 is YYNGEE in the germline V gene. The junction had 1 base not matched to a gene; V was cut back by 3 bases and J by 4 bases. CDR3 nucleotides: TGTGCCAGCAGCGGGACAGGGGTCACTGAAGCTTTCTTT. Protein: CASSGTGVTEAFF.

This clone was counted once. V and J are TRBV28 and TRBJ1-3, with D perhaps TRBD1 (6 bases). V lost 5 bases to trimming and J lost 2 bases, with 10 bases between them. This CDR3 comprises 14 residues. Germline V gene lookup returns CDR1 MDHEN and CDR2 SYDVKM. As DNA, the CDR3 is TGTGCCAGCAGTAGCGACAGGACTGGAAACACCATATATTTT. As protein: CASSSDRTGNTIYF.

The chain has TRBV7-9 and TRBJ1-3; D gene unclear. CDR3 length: 14 residues. V was shortened by 0 bases and J by 2 bases, with 5 bases between the two germline ends. The germline V gene has CDR1 SEHNR and CDR2 FQNEAQ (reference sequence). The CDR3 here is CASSLASAGNTIYF. Here the CDR3 DNA reads TGTGCCAGCAGCTTAGCGTCAGCTGGAAACACCATATATTTT.

The gene calls are TRBV7-8 and TRBJ1-5; D perhaps matches TRBD1 (5 bases). The CDR3 covers 15 residues. V shed 8 bases and J shed 4 bases, with 18 bases lying between them. Germline V gives CDR1 SGHVS, CDR2 FQNEAQ. This chain's CDR3 is CASRRSGVENQPQHF. The DNA for the CDR3 is TGTGCCAGCCGACGGTCGGGGGTCGAAAATCAGCCCCAGCATTTT.

The V call is TRBV5-1, the J call TRBJ2-7; 12 bases match TRBD2. The ends lost 5 bases at V and 0 bases at J; junction bases unmatched: 15. Per germline, CDR1 SGHRS and CDR2 YFSETQ. The CDR3 runs to 19 residues. The CDR3, as DNA: TGCGCCAGCAGGGGATTACCGGGACTAGCGGGCCCGAGCTCCTACGAGCAGTACTTC. Amino acid sequence: CASRGLPGLAGPSSYEQYF.